Following are 30 T cell receptor beta chains from one sample sequenced in a study of cytomegalovirus exposure and HLA in healthy donors. Repertoires were generated with immunoSEQ multiplex PCR, while TCRdb's copy carries only in-frame clones and drops some. The sample has under 75,000 clones, around 93% seen once; the top ten hold 6.5% to 9%. Sample: PBMCs. Receptors were obtained from a woman younger than 35 in good health and CMV-seropositive.

The chain joins TRBV11-2 to TRBJ2-1; D remains ambiguous. This CDR3 has 15 residues. The germline V and J ends were trimmed by 2 bases and 5 bases, with 13 bases remaining between them. The germline V gene encodes CDR1 SGHAT and CDR2 FQNNGV. In nucleotides, the CDR3 is TGTGCCAGCAGCTTACCCCCCGGGTACCACAATGAGCAGTTCTTC. Translation gives CASSLPPGYHNEQFF.

The chain combines TRBV6-1 with TRBJ1-2, with 7 nucleotides matching TRBD1. The trim removed 1 base at V and 5 bases at J, leaving 10 bases unmatched. From germline, CDR1 is MNHNS and CDR2 SASEGT. The CDR3 has 16 residues. The CDR3 DNA reads as TGTGCCAGCAGTGAAGACCTCACAGGGGCAGGGTATGGCTACACCTTC. Translation: CASSEDLTGAGYGYTF.

The chain is built from TRBV7-9 and TRBJ2-3; TRBD2 matches 8 bases. The CDR3 covers 17 residues. The V and J ends lost 4 bases and 7 bases, in that order; junction bases with no gene match: 16. Germline-derived CDR1 and CDR2 are SEHNR and FQNEAQ (reference sequence). The CDR3 nucleotides read TGTGCCAGCAGCTCCGAGGGGGGCGGGAGGACGAGGAATACGCAGTATTTT. Protein: CASSSEGGGRTRNTQYF.

The CDR3 loop reads CASKTSVSYEQYF. For the CDR3, the DNA is TGTGCCAGCAAAACTAGCGTTAGCTACGAGCAGTACTTC. The chain is built from TRBV2 and TRBJ2-7; 7 bases line up with TRBD2. J was trimmed by 3 bases and V by 7 bases; bases with no gene match: 6. Germline assignment: CDR1 SNHLY and CDR2 FYNNEI. This CDR3 region has 13 residues. Combining the CDR3 with reference TRBV2 and TRBJ2-7 gives the whole variable domain EPEVTQTPSHQVTQMGQEVILRCVPISNHLYFYWYRQILGQKVEFLVSFYNNEISEKSEIFDDQFSVERPDGSNFTLKIRSTKLEDSAMYFCASKTSVSYEQYFGPGTRLTVT.

The chain has TRBV29-1 and TRBJ2-1, with a possible D match to TRBD1 (5 bases). Germline V lookup: CDR1 SQVTM, CDR2 ANQGSEA. This CDR3 is 14 amino acids long. Trimming took off 4 bases at V and 3 bases at J, with 13 bases between the two ends. The CDR3 DNA follows: TGCAGCGTTGTCTCCAGGGATCTCTACAATGAGCAGTTCTTC. It yields the protein CSVVSRDLYNEQFF.

This clone has only a few counts. The gene calls are TRBV10-3 and TRBJ1-1, with TRBD1 matching 10 bases. The length of the CDR3 is 14 residues. The trim removed 10 bases at V and 9 bases at J, leaving 14 bases unmatched. Germline-derived CDR1 and CDR2 are ENHRY and SYGVKD. CDR3 region: CATFDRGRNEQAFF. CDR3 sequence (DNA): TGTGCCACCTTCGACAGGGGGCGCAACGAACAAGCTTTCTTT.

The chain carries TRBV19 and TRBJ2-6; tentatively, D is TRBD1 (6 bases). Trimming removed 10 bases at V and 0 bases at J, with 13 bases between. This CDR3 has 15 amino acids. Looked up from germline, CDR1 is LNHDA and CDR2 is SQIVND (reference sequence). For the CDR3, the DNA is TGTGCCACTGCAGCACAGGGCTCTGGGGCCAACGTCCTGACTTTC. Its translation is CATAAQGSGANVLTF.

This chain uses TRBV10-1 with TRBJ2-3; D perhaps matches TRBD1 (5 bases). Between the trimmed V and J ends, which lost 6 bases and 7 bases, there was a span of 11 bases. CDR1 and CDR2 (germline): WNHNN, SYGVQD (reference sequence). This CDR3 has 12 residues. The CDR3, as DNA: TGCGCCAGCAGCGAATGGGGCCATACGCAGTATTTT. Protein product: CASSEWGHTQYF.

The chain joins TRBV27 to TRBJ2-7, with TRBD2 as a possible D gene (5 bases). The length of the CDR3 is 16 residues. CDR1 is MNHEY and CDR2 is SMNVEV in the germline V gene (reference sequence). V gave up 2 bases and J gave up 4 bases, with 18 bases separating them. The CDR3 spells CASSLNPRDLLYEQYF. The CDR3 DNA reads TGTGCCAGCAGTTTAAACCCTCGGGATCTCCTTTACGAGCAGTACTTC.

The V gene is TRBV7-2, the J gene TRBJ1-5, with D possibly TRBD1 on 5 matching bases. The CDR3 sequence is 17 residues long. Germline lookup yields CDR1 SGHTA and CDR2 FQGNSA. V dropped 3 bases and J dropped 1 base, with 16 bases sitting between them. The CDR3 DNA reads as TGTGCCAGCAGCTTTGCAGGGAGGGGTGCGAGCAATCAGCCCCAGCATTTT. Encoded protein: CASSFAGRGASNQPQHF.

CDR3 DNA sequence: TGTGCCAGTACCGAACTAGGGGGAGGGAAGAAGCAGTTCTTC. Its protein product is CASTELGGGKKQFF. The chain combines TRBV19 with TRBJ2-1, with a possible D match to TRBD2 (7 bases). V was cut by 7 bases and J by 11 bases, with 21 bases left in between. The germline V gene has CDR1 LNHDA and CDR2 SQIVND (reference sequence). The CDR3 length is 14 residues.

This chain links TRBV5-6 with TRBJ1-6, with D possibly TRBD1 on 6 matching bases. Trimming took off 1 base at V and 9 bases at J, with 14 bases between the two ends. CDR1 SGHDT and CDR2 YYEEEE come from the germline V gene. The CDR3 spans 15 residues. In DNA, the CDR3 is TGTGCCAGCAGCTTGTATCGAGGGGGTGGTTCACCCCTCCACTTT. Residues: CASSLYRGGGSPLHF.

The chain has TRBV19 and TRBJ1-2, with TRBD1 identical over 7 bases. From germline, CDR1 is LNHDA and CDR2 SQIVND (reference sequence). J lost 6 bases, V lost 7 bases, and 14 bases had no gene match. The CDR3 sequence is 15 residues long. The CDR3 coding sequence is TGTGCCAGTACCAACCCAGGGAAGGGGGCAGATGGCTACACCTTC. Encoded protein: CASTNPGKGADGYTF.

The chain recombines TRBV6-1 with TRBJ1-2; no clear D. The CDR3 runs to 12 residues. Germline CDR1 is MNHNS and CDR2 is SASEGT. V was clipped by 5 bases and J by 8 bases, with 12 bases between them. For the CDR3, the DNA is TGTGCCAGCAGTCTCCCGCGAGGCGGCTACACCTTC. Translated, it gives CASSLPRGGYTF.

The V call is TRBV10-2, the J call TRBJ1-3, with D possibly matching TRBD1 (5 bases). The CDR3 is 14 residues long. The V end was cut by 3 bases, the J end by 3 bases, with 9 bases between. Germline CDR1 reads WSHSY; CDR2 reads SAAADI. The chain's CDR3 is CASSDSGNGNTIYF. DNA of the CDR3: TGCGCCAGCAGTGACTCAGGGAATGGAAACACCATATATTTT.

The chain is built from TRBV9 and TRBJ2-2; 10 nucleotides line up with TRBD2. This CDR3 spans 16 amino acids. The V gene end was trimmed by 2 bases and the J gene end by 2 bases; junction bases not matched to a gene: 3. Per the germline V gene, CDR1 is SGDLS and CDR2 is YYNGEE. The CDR3 protein is CASSVSGGGNTGELFF. CDR3 nucleotides: TGTGCCAGCAGCGTCAGCGGGGGGGGTAACACCGGGGAGCTGTTTTTT.

The chain has TRBV30 and TRBJ2-3; D is perhaps TRBD2 (6 bases). CDR3 length: 16 amino acids. Germline V gives CDR1 GTSNPN, CDR2 SVGIG (reference sequence). V lost 1 base to trimming and J lost 5 bases, with 19 bases between them. The CDR3 nucleotides read TGTGCCTGGAGTGGATGGGGGGTTGAGGTACAAGATACGCAGTATTTT. Its translation: CAWSGWGVEVQDTQYF.

The chain has TRBV5-1 and TRBJ2-2; D call uncertain. With 4 bases removed from V and 4 bases from J, the gap between germline ends came to 14 bases. The CDR3 covers 15 residues. Germline CDR1 and CDR2: SGHRS and YFSETQ. The CDR3 loop is CASSPVASRTGELFF. As DNA, the CDR3 is TGCGCCAGCAGCCCCGTAGCCTCGCGCACCGGGGAGCTGTTTTTT.

The chain uses TRBV5-1 and TRBJ1-2, with D perhaps TRBD1 (5 bases). The V gene lost 0 bases and the J gene lost 8 bases, with 20 bases spanning the gap. The length of the CDR3 is 16 residues. Germline V gene data show CDR1 as SGHRS and CDR2 as YFSETQ. The CDR3 loop is CASSLDFEGVMGGYTF. In DNA form, the CDR3 reads TGCGCCAGCAGCTTGGACTTCGAAGGGGTCATGGGAGGCTACACCTTC.

The chain couples TRBV2 to TRBJ2-2; 8 bases are a match to TRBD2. The CDR3 has 16 amino acids. From germline, CDR1 is SNHLY and CDR2 FYNNEI. V dropped 5 bases and J dropped 5; count of bases not matched to a gene: 10. The CDR3 DNA is TGTGCCAGCAGTCCTACCGGGGCTAGCGGGACCGGGGAGCTGTTTTTT. Translating gives CASSPTGASGTGELFF.

This clone was seen once. The chain joins TRBV19 to TRBJ2-1; TRBD1 might be the D (6 bases). Germline V gene lookup returns CDR1 LNHDA and CDR2 SQIVND (reference sequence). Trimming left V 6 bases short and J 4 bases short, with 13 bases between. The length of the CDR3 is 14 residues. This chain's CDR3 is CASSRDTLYNEQFF. CDR3 bases: TGTGCCAGTAGCCGGGACACCTTATACAATGAGCAGTTCTTC.

This chain uses TRBV4-3 with TRBJ1-3; perhaps TRBD1 as D (6 bases). Trimming shortened V by 0 bases and J by 1 base, and 10 bases separated the two germline ends. This CDR3 contains 16 residues. Germline CDR1 LGHNA, CDR2 YSLEER. CDR3 DNA: TGCGCCAGCAGCCAAGATGGGACACCTTCTGGAAACACCATATATTTT. Residues: CASSQDGTPSGNTIYF.

The chain has TRBV27 and TRBJ2-5, with a weak D call TRBD1 (6 bases). This CDR3 has 12 amino acids. V was pared by 11 bases and J by 2 bases, with 12 bases between. Looked up from germline, CDR1 is MNHEY and CDR2 is SMNVEV (reference sequence). As DNA, the CDR3 is TGTGCCGTCCAGGGGAAACAAGAGACCCAGTACTTC. Protein product: CAVQGKQETQYF.

The gene calls are TRBV27 and TRBJ2-7; 9 nucleotides align to TRBD1. This CDR3 has 15 amino acids. The ends lost 5 bases at V and 2 bases at J; junction bases unmatched: 7. From germline, CDR1 is MNHEY and CDR2 SMNVEV (reference sequence). This chain's CDR3 is CASSLTGGRPYEQYF. The CDR3 region has the DNA TGTGCCAGCAGTCTGACAGGGGGTAGGCCCTACGAGCAGTACTTC.

The chain combines TRBV19 with TRBJ1-5, with a possible D match to TRBD1 (6 bases). Germline CDR1 LNHDA, CDR2 SQIVND (reference sequence). The length of the CDR3 is 16 residues. V was trimmed by 9 bases and J by 3 bases, leaving 21 bases between them. DNA of the CDR3: TGTGCCAGCTCAACGACAGGTGGGACCTCCAATCAGCCCCAGCATTTT. Its translation is CASSTTGGTSNQPQHF.

This clone occurred once. This rearrangement joins TRBV28 to TRBJ2-7, with a weak D call TRBD1 (6 bases). Between the trimmed V and J ends, which lost 4 bases and 2 bases, there was a span of 9 bases. Germline assignment: CDR1 MDHEN and CDR2 SYDVKM. This CDR3 contains 13 residues. The CDR3 sequence is CASSWPGAYEQYF. The CDR3 DNA reads as TGTGCCAGCAGTTGGCCAGGGGCCTACGAGCAGTACTTC.

This chain connects TRBV7-2 to TRBJ1-4; D is undetermined. Germline V lookup: CDR1 SGHTA, CDR2 FQGNSA. The length of the CDR3 is 13 residues. With 4 bases removed from V and 5 bases from J, the gap between germline ends came to 8 bases. This chain's CDR3 is CASSWSQNEKLFF. CDR3 DNA sequence: TGTGCCAGCAGCTGGTCCCAGAATGAAAAACTGTTTTTT.

This chain connects TRBV4-3 to TRBJ2-7; the D gene is possibly TRBD1 (6 bases). V was pared by 3 bases and J by 3 bases, with 15 bases between. CDR1 LGHNA and CDR2 YSLEER come from the germline V gene. The CDR3 loop spans 15 amino acids. This CDR3 reads CASSQDQGFNYEQYF. The CDR3 coding sequence is TGCGCCAGCAGCCAGGACCAGGGGTTTAACTACGAGCAGTACTTC.

This clone was counted once. The sample holds other DNA sequences that translate to the same CDR3. The chain recombines TRBV6-5 with TRBJ1-1, with D unclear. The germline V gene has CDR1 MNHEY and CDR2 SVGAGI. V shed 3 bases and J shed 1 base, with 9 bases lying between them. This CDR3 comprises 14 residues. The CDR3 bases are TGTGCCAGCAGTTATCGCGGGCAGAACACTGAAGCTTTCTTT. Amino acid sequence: CASSYRGQNTEAFF.

Written as DNA, the CDR3 is TGTGCCAGCAGTTGGTCTAGCGGGGGATACGAGCAGTACTTC. Residues: CASSWSSGGYEQYF. The V gene is TRBV28, the J gene TRBJ2-7; 10 bases are shared with TRBD2. The CDR3 covers 14 residues. Losses at the gene ends were 4 bases for V and 4 bases for J; bases not matched to a gene: 4. Germline V lookup: CDR1 MDHEN, CDR2 SYDVKM.